One sample yielded the 26 T cell receptor beta chains listed below, sequenced in a study of blood T cells in healthy people across ages. Primers used in a second PCR of roughly 6 to 12 cycles were a sample-barcoded 5' primer and a J-beta primer mix. TCRdb called the 5' RACE reads again in MiXCR, with one record for every CDR3 protein. Among hundreds of thousands of distinct CDR3 sequences listed, about 50% were seen once. Material for sequencing was blood. The receptors were gathered from a woman at least 80 years old in good health.

About this clonotype itself: The junction departs from the called germline gene at one end, perhaps through a read error. The chain employs TRBV7-8 and TRBJ2-5; TRBD2 is a possible D gene (6 bases). CDR3 size: 17 residues. Germline lookup yields CDR1 SGHVS and CDR2 FQNEAQ. This CDR3 is CACSPRRAAIFGGTQYF. The CDR3 nucleotides are TGTGCCTGCAGCCCTAGGCGGGCAGCTATATTCGGGGGGACCCAGTACTTC.

The gene calls are TRBV7-2 and TRBJ1-1; D remains ambiguous. V was trimmed by 6 bases and J by 1 base, leaving 9 bases between them. The CDR3 spans 13 residues. Germline lookup yields CDR1 SGHTA and CDR2 FQGNSA. The CDR3, as DNA: TGTGCCAGCAGTATCACCTCGAACACTGAAGCTTTCTTT. Amino acid sequence: CASSITSNTEAFF.

With regard to this clonotype: An end of the junction differs from the germline gene, which may be a read error. The CDR3 sequence: CASSESTSIPGGLFF. DNA of the CDR3: TGTGCCAGCAGTGAATCGACTAGTATTCCCGGGGGGCTGTTTTTT. The chain has TRBV2 and TRBJ2-2; tentatively, D is TRBD2 (6 bases). The germline CDR1 and CDR2 sequences are SNHLY and FYNNEI. The CDR3 runs 15 residues.

This chain joins TRBV5-1 and TRBJ1-2; the match to TRBD1 covers 8 bases. Per the germline V gene, CDR1 is SGHRS and CDR2 is YFSETQ. The CDR3 loop spans 14 amino acids. The junction had 6 bases not matched to a gene; V was cut back by 4 bases and J by 4 bases. The CDR3 is CASSHGTGGYGYTF. Here the CDR3 DNA reads TGCGCCAGCAGCCACGGAACAGGGGGCTATGGCTACACCTTC.

This clonotype was seen repeatedly, ten times or more. V gene TRBV5-1 combines with J gene TRBJ2-5; maybe TRBD1 (6 bases). V was trimmed by 3 bases and J by 0 bases, leaving 12 bases between them. The CDR3 consists of 15 residues. Germline lookup yields CDR1 SGHRS and CDR2 YFSETQ. CDR3 sequence: CASSSGDKYQETQYF. DNA for the CDR3: TGCGCCAGCAGCTCAGGGGACAAGTACCAAGAGACCCAGTACTTC.

The CDR3: CASSQRLKNIQYF. DNA of the CDR3: TGCGCCAGCAGCCAACGACTTAAAAACATTCAGTACTTC. The chain employs TRBV4-3 and TRBJ2-4, with no clear D. The CDR3 is 13 amino acids. The germline V gene encodes CDR1 LGHNA and CDR2 YSLEER. The V gene lost 2 bases and the J gene lost 4 bases, with 6 bases spanning the gap.

V usage is TRBV12-3 or TRBV12-4 and J usage is TRBJ1-1; tentatively, D is TRBD1 (5 bases). V dropped 7 bases and J dropped 6 bases, with 12 bases sitting between them. The CDR3 has 12 residues. The CDR3 is CASTDVGPEAFF. Here the CDR3 DNA reads TGTGCCAGCACCGATGTGGGGCCTGAAGCTTTCTTT.

The V and J genes are TRBV20-1 and TRBJ2-3, with a possible D match to TRBD1 (6 bases). The germline V gene has CDR1 DFQATT and CDR2 SNEGSKA (reference sequence). The CDR3 is 15 residues long. Trimming removed 7 bases at V and 2 bases at J, with 19 bases between. For the CDR3, the DNA is TGCAGTGTCCCTCTCCAGGGGCGTACCACAGATACGCAGTATTTT. Translated: CSVPLQGRTTDTQYF.

The CDR3: CSARVGDNEQFF. The CDR3 DNA follows: TGCAGTGCTAGAGTAGGGGACAATGAGCAGTTCTTC. The chain links TRBV20-1 to TRBJ2-1, with D maybe TRBD1 (5 bases). The germline V and J ends were trimmed by 1 base and 5 bases, with 6 bases remaining between them. CDR3 size: 12 residues. CDR1 is DFQATT, CDR2 SNEGSKA, per germline (reference sequence).

This clonotype appeared a few times. The genes are TRBV10-3 and TRBJ1-6; TRBD1 matches 9 bases. Germline CDR1 is ENHRY and CDR2 is SYGVKD. The V gene end was trimmed by 0 bases and the J gene end by 0 bases; junction bases not matched to a gene: 6. This CDR3 has 19 residues. CDR3 nucleotides: TGTGCCATCAGTGAGTCGAGCGGGACAGGGAGCTCCTATAATTCACCCCTCCACTTT. Its protein is CAISESSGTGSSYNSPLHF.

A remark on this clonotype: One end of the junction fails to match germline, which may point to a read error. The chain links TRBV28 to TRBJ2-7; 8 nucleotides align to TRBD1. In germline, CDR1 is MDHEN, CDR2 SYDVKM. The CDR3 is made up of 14 amino acids. CDR3: CASSLSGGVYGQYF. The CDR3 coding sequence is TGTGCCAGCAGTTTATCAGGGGGCGTGTACGGGCAGTACTTC. Variable domain in full (rest from reference TRBV28 and TRBJ2-7): DVKVTQSSRYLVKRTGEKVFLECVQDMDHENMFWYRQDPGLGLRLIYFSYDVKMKEKGDIPEGYSVSREKKERFSLILESASTNQTSMYLCASSLSGGVYGQYFGPGTRLTVT.

This clonotype appeared many times. The chain employs TRBV13 and TRBJ2-5; no definite D call. Germline CDR1 PRHDT, CDR2 FYEKMQ (reference sequence). V lost 1 base and J 1 base, leaving 7 bases between the germline ends. This CDR3 has 14 amino acids. The CDR3 nucleotides read TGTGCCAGCAGCTTAGACCAGATCCAAGAGACCCAGTACTTC. Translating it yields CASSLDQIQETQYF.

The chain joins TRBV6-1 to TRBJ1-1; the match to TRBD1 covers 7 bases. This CDR3 has 15 residues. The trim removed 3 bases at V and 1 base at J, leaving 5 bases unmatched. Germline CDR1 is MNHNS and CDR2 is SASEGT. CDR3 in amino acids: CASSERQGGNTEAFF. Here the CDR3 DNA reads TGTGCCAGCAGTGAGAGACAGGGAGGGAACACTGAAGCTTTCTTT.

Here the CDR3 reads CASTRDRLYEQYF. The CDR3 nucleotides read TGTGCCAGCACCAGGGACAGACTCTACGAGCAGTACTTC. The chain uses TRBV12-3 or TRBV12-4 and TRBJ2-7, with 7 bases aligning to TRBD1. With 7 bases clipped from V and 3 bases from J, the junction kept 6 bases outside the gene matches. The length of the CDR3 is 13 residues.

This clonotype was seen more than once but under ten times. A read error may produce the germline difference seen at one junction end. The chain couples TRBV7-3 to TRBJ2-3; D may be TRBD2 (5 bases). CDR3 length: 14 amino acids. Germline CDR1 is SGHTA and CDR2 is FQGTGA. The CDR3 region has the DNA TGTGTCAGCAGCTTCCGGGTAGAGGGAGATACGCAGTATTTT. Translated, it gives CVSSFRVEGDTQYF.

This rearrangement joins TRBV20-1 to TRBJ1-5; perhaps TRBD1 as D (5 bases). The V end lost 5 bases, the J end lost 0 bases, and 20 bases lay between the germline ends. Germline assignment: CDR1 DFQATT and CDR2 SNEGSKA (reference sequence). The CDR3 is made up of 17 amino acids. The CDR3 spells CSAPEGRRGDSNQPQHF. For the CDR3, the DNA is TGCAGTGCTCCAGAGGGTCGAAGGGGAGATAGCAATCAGCCCCAGCATTTT.

This chain joins TRBV6-5 and TRBJ1-2; the D gene is possibly TRBD1 (6 bases). CDR3 length: 17 residues. The germline gives CDR1 MNHEY, CDR2 SVGAGI. V shed 0 bases and J shed 1 base, with 15 bases lying between them. CDR3 loop: CASSYSPTGQSNYGYTF. CDR3 nucleotides: TGTGCCAGCAGTTACTCTCCGACCGGACAGAGTAACTATGGCTACACCTTC.

This clonotype has just one count. The rearrangement links TRBV27 to TRBJ2-5; TRBD2 might be the D (6 bases). The V gene lost 1 base and the J gene lost 3 bases, with 15 bases spanning the gap. Per germline, CDR1 MNHEY and CDR2 SMNVEV (reference sequence). The CDR3 length is 16 residues. The CDR3 bases are TGTGCCAGCAGTTTATTAGGGCGGGGCCGTAAAGAGACCCAGTACTTC. It codes for CASSLLGRGRKETQYF.

Comments on this clonotype: This clone may be a read error of a much larger clone one base away. This chain connects TRBV5-1 to TRBJ1-1, with D unclear. The CDR3 totals 13 residues. CDR1 is SGHRS and CDR2 is YFSETQ in the germline V gene. As DNA, the CDR3 is TGCGCCAGCATCTTGAAAGAAGACACTGAAGCTTTCTTT. This encodes CASILKEDTEAFF. The entire variable domain, with the rest obtained from reference TRBV5-1 and TRBJ1-1, is as follows: KAGVTQTPRYLIKTRGQQVTLSCSPISGHRSVSWYQQTPGQGLQFLFEYFSETQRNKGNFPGRFSGRQFSNSRSEMNVSTLELGDSALYLCASILKEDTEAFFGQGTRLTVV.

The chain combines TRBV28 with TRBJ2-7; a weak D match, TRBD2 (6 bases). V was trimmed by 2 bases and J by 3 bases, leaving 11 bases between them. Germline loops: CDR1 MDHEN, CDR2 SYDVKM. The CDR3 consists of 14 residues. This chain's CDR3 is CASSLTSSDYEQYF. CDR3 DNA sequence: TGTGCCAGCAGTTTAACTAGCAGCGACTACGAGCAGTACTTC.

Comments on this clonotype: This could be a read error, since a much larger clone is one nucleotide away. V is TRBV6-1 and J is TRBJ2-7; 7 positions agree with TRBD1. The CDR3 has 14 residues. Looked up from germline, CDR1 is MNHNS and CDR2 is SASEGT. The CDR3 coding sequence is TGTGTCAGCCAGCTCGGACAGGCTTCCTACGAGCAGTACTTC. Amino acid sequence: CVSQLGQASYEQYF.

As to this clonotype: It may be a read error: a sequence one base away is much more abundant. The rearrangement uses TRBV5-1 and TRBJ2-5; D could derive from TRBD1 or TRBD2 (5 bases each). This CDR3 has 13 residues. With 1 base removed from V and 7 bases from J, the gap between germline ends came to 11 bases. From germline, CDR1 is SGHRS and CDR2 YFSETQ. The CDR3: CASSLNQGATQYF. In DNA, the CDR3 is TGCGCCAGCAGCTTGAACCAGGGAGCGACCCAGTACTTC.

As for this clonotype: This may stem from a read error, because a much larger clone lies one nucleotide away. The gene calls are TRBV7-2 and TRBJ2-3, with 8 bases aligning to TRBD2. Germline V gene lookup returns CDR1 SGHTA and CDR2 FQGNSA. The length of the CDR3 is 17 residues. With V trimmed by 7 bases and J by 2 bases, 14 bases remained unmatched. The CDR3 DNA follows: TGTGCCAGCACCCCGGGGCGAGCGGGGGTTCCCACAGATACGCAGTATTTT. This codes for CASTPGRAGVPTDTQYF.

This clonotype has a count of ten or more. This chain joins TRBV11-2 and TRBJ2-1, with D uncertain. Trimming pared 1 base from V and 5 bases from J, leaving 6 bases between. This CDR3 contains 13 residues. CDR1 and CDR2 from the germline V gene are SGHAT and FQNNGV. CDR3: CASSLGLNNEQFF. The CDR3, as DNA: TGTGCCAGCAGCTTAGGCCTCAACAATGAGCAGTTCTTC.

This clonotype was recorded at least ten times. The chain combines TRBV18 with TRBJ2-5; D is unresolved. CDR3 length equals 14 residues. CDR1 and CDR2 from the germline V gene are KGHSH and LQKENI. Trimming shortened V by 1 base and J by 3 bases, and 9 bases separated the two germline ends. This chain's CDR3 is CASSPLRSEETQYF. The CDR3 nucleotides read TGTGCCAGCTCACCACTAAGGAGTGAAGAGACCCAGTACTTC.

This rearrangement joins TRBV6-6 to TRBJ2-2; 9 nucleotides align to TRBD1. Germline CDR1 reads MNHNY; CDR2 reads SVGAGI (reference sequence). V was clipped by 6 bases and J by 4 bases; unmatched bases: 9. There are 16 residues in the CDR3. The CDR3 sequence: CASRPPGQGSTGELFF. The CDR3 DNA follows: TGTGCCAGCAGACCCCCGGGACAGGGTTCCACCGGGGAGCTGTTTTTT.